Listed here is a single TCR beta chain. What it binds is not known. These data originate in a study of Ad26.COV2.S vaccination and SARS-CoV-2 variants. Whole-study context: As a participant in COV1001, the donor was in the Ad26.COV2.S trial arm.

Study outcomes and limitations: An underestimation of total T cell responses may have resulted from the TCR breadth and depth analyses. Post-vaccination spike-specific CD8+ and CD4+ T cell responses reportedly had substantial breadth.

The treatment was: some 20 received Ad26.COV2.S at low or high dose, single or two shots; roughly five received placebo; per-sample allocation not given. Day 63 after the first injection of vaccine or placebo was the sampling time. This CDR3 has 12 residues. Trimming cost V 8 bases and J 8 bases, with 12 bases left between them. Only in-frame clones appear in the TCRdb table, and some are missing; sequencing was by immunoSEQ multiplex PCR. This table has some 400,000 clones, 89% appearing once. The sequencing here drew on peripheral blood, taken in a trial of Ad26.COV2.S vaccine versus placebo. This clonotype was obtained from a person between 18 and 65 years old who received the Ad26.COV2.S COVID-19 vaccine or a placebo. The chain couples TRBV12-3 or TRBV12-4 to TRBJ1-4; tentatively, D is TRBD1 (6 bases). In DNA, the CDR3 is TGTGCCAGCCAAGGGGGTGGCGAAAAACTGTTTTTT. It translates to CASQGGGEKLFF.